This TCR beta chain stems from a study of response to subunit inactivated influenza vaccine. Findings and caveats of the study: Few additional T cells are recruited per seasonal influenza vaccination, authors suggested.

This clonotype was found a few times. Its antigen is still unknown. TCRdb used MiXCR to reprocess the RT-PCR reads, holding one entry per CDR3 protein. The sample lists fewer than 750,000 distinct CDR3 sequences, around 15% seen once, with over 8.5% in the top ten. The germline CDR1 and CDR2 sequences are SGHTA and FQGTGA. V lost 0 bases to trimming and J lost 2 bases, with 11 bases between them. The CDR3 length is 15 residues. The source is a middle-aged man who received an inactivated influenza vaccine. The J gene is TRBJ2-7, the V gene TRBV7-3, with a tentative D call TRBD2 (5 bases). Sequencing used PBMCs from blood, obtained approximately 12 days after vaccination. This chain's CDR3 is CASSLTGEGTYEQYF. The CDR3 DNA reads TGTGCCAGCAGCTTAACCGGGGAAGGGACCTACGAGCAGTACTTC.